This T cell receptor beta chain was captured by sequencing in a study of CXCR3-negative and CXCR3-positive naive CD8 T cells. 5' RACE that incorporated UMI labels was used to prepare the TRB cDNA libraries. TCRdb reprocessed the 5' RACE reads and keeps a single row for each CDR3 protein, giving no DNA. The ten top clones account for approximately 0.4%, within a sample of some 130,000 distinct CDR3 sequences. Points from the study as a whole: Cryopreserved cells partially lost CXCR3 expression, and fresh PBMCs were used in most assays. TRB CDR3s were more hydrophobic in CXCR3-positive than in CXCR3-negative naive cells. Within a donor, both naive subsets shared TRBV-TRBJ usage, unlike memory cells. Across naive subsets, surface CD5 expression was comparable, and TCR strength was inferred from properties of the TRB CDR3.

On this clonotype: Its specificity is unknown.

The sequence was collected from a human donor in good health. Some clones in this sample may be carry-over from other donors' samples. The sequencing input was naive CXCR3+ CD8+ T cells from blood. Indicated subset: CD45RO-CCR7+CD27+CD95- naive CD8+ T cells expressing CXCR3 (TNR3+).

This CDR3 reads CSARGPSSYEQYF. The V gene is TRBV20-1, the J gene TRBJ2-7. This CDR3 is 13 amino acids long. Germline-derived CDR1 and CDR2 are DFQATT and SNEGSKA (reference sequence).